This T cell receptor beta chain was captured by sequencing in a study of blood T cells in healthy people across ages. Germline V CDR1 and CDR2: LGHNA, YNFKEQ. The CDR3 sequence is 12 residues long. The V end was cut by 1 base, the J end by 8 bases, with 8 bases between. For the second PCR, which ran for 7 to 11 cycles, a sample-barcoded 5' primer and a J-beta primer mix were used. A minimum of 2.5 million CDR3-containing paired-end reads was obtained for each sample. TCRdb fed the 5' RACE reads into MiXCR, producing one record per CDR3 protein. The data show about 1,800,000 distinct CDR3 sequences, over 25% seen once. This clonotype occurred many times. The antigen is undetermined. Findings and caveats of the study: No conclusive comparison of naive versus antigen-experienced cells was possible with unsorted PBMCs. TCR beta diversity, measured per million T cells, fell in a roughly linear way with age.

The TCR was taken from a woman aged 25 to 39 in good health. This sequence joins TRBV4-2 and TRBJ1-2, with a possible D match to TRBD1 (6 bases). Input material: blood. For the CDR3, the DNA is TGTGCCAGCAGCCAAGTGACAGGAGGCTACACCTTC. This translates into CASSQVTGGYTF.